The next 24 T cell receptor beta chains were all read from a single sample in a study of T cells in Graves' hyperthyroidism and ophthalmopathy. Amplification of TCR beta CDR3 regions used RNA as the template. The study used the HTBI primer set for a first-round RT-PCR of the TCR CDR3. MiXCR was run by TCRdb on the multiplex PCR reads, yielding one entry per CDR3 protein. This table holds 550,000 to 600,000 distinct CDR3 sequences, over 12% found once. Sequencing input: blood. The receptors derive from a woman aged 18 to 35 with Graves' ophthalmopathy.

The chain uses TRBV6-5 and TRBJ1-5; D unresolved. Trimming removed 0 bases at V and 0 bases at J, with 9 bases between. Germline V gene data show CDR1 as MNHEY and CDR2 as SVGAGI. The CDR3 contains 16 residues. CDR3 nucleotide sequence: TGTGCCAGCAGTTACTCTGGGTCCTATAGCAATCAGCCCCAGCATTTT. It is translated as CASSYSGSYSNQPQHF.

This chain links TRBV7-2 with TRBJ1-1; 7 bases match TRBD1. The V and J ends lost 5 bases and 1 base, in that order; junction bases with no gene match: 16. The CDR3 runs 18 residues. Germline assignment: CDR1 SGHTA and CDR2 FQGNSA. The CDR3 coding sequence is TGTGCCAGCAGCCGACCGTACCCGAACAGGGGAAAGAACACTGAAGCTTTCTTT. Amino acids: CASSRPYPNRGKNTEAFF.

This clonotype has more than one count but fewer than ten. The chain has TRBV9 and TRBJ2-1, with 13 bases identical to TRBD2. Trimming took 4 bases from V and 0 from J; bases not matched to a gene: 10. This CDR3 spans 19 amino acids. The V gene's germline CDR1 is SGDLS and CDR2 YYNGEE. The CDR3 sequence is CASSLRGTSGASSYNEQFF. The CDR3 DNA reads TGTGCCAGCAGCTTACGCGGGACTAGCGGGGCTAGCTCCTACAATGAGCAGTTCTTC.

The rearrangement links TRBV4-2 to TRBJ2-4; D tentatively fits TRBD1 or TRBD2 (6 bases each). This CDR3 spans 16 amino acids. The germline gives CDR1 LGHNA, CDR2 YNFKEQ. V was pared by 0 bases and J by 8 bases, with 17 bases between. The DNA of the CDR3 is TGTGCCAGCAGCCAAGAAGCTCTGGGGGGCGGTGACATTCAGTACTTC. Its translation is CASSQEALGGGDIQYF.

The sample holds a few counts of this clonotype. The rearrangement links TRBV27 to TRBJ1-5, with unresolved D. The V end lost 6 bases, the J end lost 9 bases, and 15 bases lay between the germline ends. Germline V gives CDR1 MNHEY, CDR2 SMNVEV (reference sequence). The CDR3 is 13 amino acids. CDR3 DNA sequence: TGTGCCAGCAGACCGAAGACGGACGGGCCCCAGCATTTT. As protein: CASRPKTDGPQHF.

This clonotype showed up many times. The chain has TRBV24-1 and TRBJ2-3, with D unclear. Germline CDR1 and CDR2: KGHDR and SFDVKD. V dropped 7 bases and J dropped 1 base, with 8 bases sitting between them. This CDR3 is 13 amino acids long. CDR3 amino acids: CATRERGTDTQYF. CDR3 DNA sequence: TGTGCCACCAGGGAACGGGGCACAGATACGCAGTATTTT.

This clonotype has ten or more counts. This sequence joins TRBV5-5 and TRBJ2-7, with TRBD1 matching over 7 bases. From germline, CDR1 is SGHKS and CDR2 YYEKEE (reference sequence). The CDR3 contains 17 residues. The ends lost 3 bases at V and 0 bases at J; junction bases unmatched: 12. The CDR3 DNA reads as TGTGCCAGCAGCTCCTCAAGGCGGCAGGGGGACTCCTACGAGCAGTACTTC. It yields the protein CASSSSRRQGDSYEQYF.

This clonotype was seen many times. The V call is TRBV2, the J call TRBJ1-2, with no clear D. This CDR3 region has 14 residues. Germline lookup yields CDR1 SNHLY and CDR2 FYNNEI. V lost 7 bases, J lost 5 bases, and 17 bases lay in between. CDR3 nucleotides: TGTGCCAGCACTTACACCTCGGAGACTTATGGCTACACCTTC. Protein product: CASTYTSETYGYTF.

This clonotype was recorded at least ten times. The gene calls are TRBV7-2 and TRBJ1-3; D call uncertain. V was pared by 5 bases and J by 0 bases, with 11 bases between. This CDR3 has 15 amino acids. CDR1 is SGHTA and CDR2 is FQGNSA in the germline V gene. In DNA form, the CDR3 reads TGTGCCAGCAGCCTCCCCGGGTACTCTGGAAACACCATATATTTT. This translates into CASSLPGYSGNTIYF.

The chain recombines TRBV28 with TRBJ2-1; D may be TRBD1 or TRBD2 (5 bases each). In germline, CDR1 is MDHEN, CDR2 SYDVKM. Trimming took off 5 bases at V and 12 bases at J, with 29 bases between the two ends. This CDR3 is built from 17 residues. The CDR3 here is CASSRPTGTPYELGQFF. CDR3 in DNA: TGTGCCAGCAGTCGTCCCACGGGGACCCCGTACGAACTGGGGCAGTTCTTC.

The V call is TRBV6-1, the J call TRBJ2-7, with D tentatively TRBD1 (6 bases). CDR3 length: 14 amino acids. V dropped 7 bases and J dropped 5 bases, with 18 bases sitting between them. CDR1 is MNHNS and CDR2 is SASEGT in the germline V gene. CDR3 coding DNA: TGTGCCAGCACCCCTACAGGGCCCGCGGACGAGCAGTACTTC. It encodes CASTPTGPADEQYF.

The table lists this clonotype with many counts. The genes are TRBV24-1 and TRBJ2-2, with 12 positions matching TRBD1. The CDR3 contains 16 residues. Germline V gene data show CDR1 as KGHDR and CDR2 as SFDVKD. Losses at the gene ends were 4 bases for V and 7 bases for J; bases not matched to a gene: 6. CDR3 protein: CATSDPGQGADGELFF. DNA for the CDR3: TGTGCCACCAGTGACCCGGGACAGGGGGCTGACGGGGAGCTGTTTTTT.

This clonotype has a count of ten or more. The genes are TRBV11-2 and TRBJ2-1; no firm D call. V lost 4 bases to trimming and J lost 3 bases, with 7 bases between them. CDR3 length: 13 amino acids. Germline V gene data show CDR1 as SGHAT and CDR2 as FQNNGV. CDR3 nucleotide sequence: TGTGCCAGCAGCTCAAACAACTACAATGAGCAGTTCTTC. Protein: CASSSNNYNEQFF.

This clonotype occurred many times. This chain connects TRBV12-3 or TRBV12-4 to TRBJ2-1, with D possibly called TRBD1 or TRBD2 (6 bases each). The CDR3 loop spans 18 amino acids. V lost 6 bases to trimming and J lost 1 base, with 22 bases between them. The CDR3 region has the DNA TGTGCCAGCAGAACCTTCGGGGGCGATAGAAAATCCTACAATGAGCAGTTCTTC. Translating it yields CASRTFGGDRKSYNEQFF.

At least ten counts were recorded for this clonotype. The chain couples TRBV11-3 to TRBJ2-5, with D hard to call. Trimming took 2 bases from V and 5 from J, leaving 15 bases between them. CDR1 and CDR2 from the germline V gene are SGHNT and YENEEA. The CDR3 consists of 15 residues. CDR3 region: CASSLPKTGRETQYF. CDR3 nucleotides: TGTGCCAGCAGCTTACCTAAAACTGGTCGGGAGACCCAGTACTTC.

This clonotype occurred many times. This chain uses TRBV14 with TRBJ2-7; 10 bases match TRBD2. The CDR3 extends over 15 amino acids. Looked up from germline, CDR1 is SGHDN and CDR2 is FVKESK. V was clipped by 3 bases and J by 2 bases; unmatched bases: 4. Written as DNA, the CDR3 is TGTGCCAGCAGCCAGGGAAGCGGGAGGGCCTACGAGCAGTACTTC. Its protein is CASSQGSGRAYEQYF.

The chain links TRBV28 to TRBJ1-1; D uncertain. Trimming removed 5 bases from V and 0 bases from J, with 13 bases in between. Germline V gene lookup returns CDR1 MDHEN and CDR2 SYDVKM. This CDR3 has 15 amino acids. The CDR3 DNA follows: TGTGCCAGCAGTCGGCCCTGGATGATGAACACTGAAGCTTTCTTT. It translates to CASSRPWMMNTEAFF.

At least ten counts were recorded for this clonotype. The V call is TRBV5-1, the J call TRBJ2-1; tentatively, D is TRBD1 (5 bases). The V gene's germline CDR1 is SGHRS and CDR2 YFSETQ. The CDR3 contains 16 residues. V shed 6 bases and J shed 1 base, with 17 bases lying between them. CDR3 in amino acids: CASTLGQTLSYNEQFF. Here the CDR3 DNA reads TGCGCCAGCACCCTGGGGCAGACACTATCCTACAATGAGCAGTTCTTC. Supplemented by reference TRBV5-1 and TRBJ2-1, the full variable domain reads KAGVTQTPRYLIKTRGQQVTLSCSPISGHRSVSWYQQTPGQGLQFLFEYFSETQRNKGNFPGRFSGRQFSNSRSEMNVSTLELGDSALYLCASTLGQTLSYNEQFFGPGTRLTVL.

A note on this clonotype: A much bigger clone sits one base away, suggesting this may be a read error. The rearrangement joins TRBV28 to TRBJ1-2; D possibly corresponds to TRBD1 (5 bases). CDR3 length: 14 amino acids. Germline CDR1 reads MDHEN; CDR2 reads SYDVKM. The CDR3 region is CAGSLWGTPYGYTF. CDR3 DNA sequence: TGTGCCGGCAGTTTATGGGGGACTCCCTATGGCTACACCTTC.

This clonotype was observed many times. The V gene is TRBV11-2, the J gene TRBJ2-7, with TRBD2 matching over 11 bases. Germline assignment: CDR1 SGHAT and CDR2 FQNNGV. J lost 3 bases, V lost 5 bases, and 6 bases had no gene match. The CDR3 loop spans 15 amino acids. The CDR3 loop reads CASSPQLAGVYEQYF. CDR3 bases: TGTGCCAGCAGCCCTCAACTAGCGGGAGTCTACGAGCAGTACTTC.

The chain combines TRBV19 with TRBJ1-2; tentative D call: TRBD1 (5 bases). Germline V lookup: CDR1 LNHDA, CDR2 SQIVND (reference sequence). This CDR3 is built from 15 residues. Trimming left V 6 bases short and J 2 bases short, with 16 bases between. The CDR3 protein is CASSPGTAENYGYTF. The CDR3 nucleotides are TGTGCCAGTAGCCCAGGGACGGCGGAGAACTATGGCTACACCTTC.

On this clonotype itself: A single base separates this from a much larger clone, so it may be a read error. The CDR3 end shows no conserved phenylalanine or tryptophan, and so a read error is likely. The rearrangement links TRBV2 to TRBJ1-1; 9 nucleotides match TRBD1. The germline V gene has CDR1 SNHLY and CDR2 FYNNEI. The junction had 5 bases not matched to a gene; V was cut back by 5 bases and J by 1 base. The CDR3 is made up of 15 amino acids. CDR3 amino acids: CASSLTGGSNTEAFL. The CDR3 nucleotides read TGTGCCAGCAGTCTTACAGGGGGCTCGAACACTGAAGCTTTCCTT.

This clonotype has at least ten counts. The chain uses TRBV27 and TRBJ1-5; a weak D match, TRBD1 (6 bases). The V gene's germline CDR1 is MNHEY and CDR2 SMNVEV (reference sequence). CDR3 length: 13 amino acids. The V and J ends lost 6 bases and 5 bases respectively, with 11 bases between them. Here the CDR3 reads CASSPQGYQPQHF. In DNA form, the CDR3 reads TGTGCCAGCAGCCCCCAGGGGTATCAGCCCCAGCATTTT.

This clonotype was seen repeatedly, ten times or more. The genes are TRBV7-9 and TRBJ2-1; 12 bases align to TRBD2. Germline V gene sequence: CDR1 SEHNR, CDR2 FQNEAQ (reference sequence). After removal of 3 bases from V and 8 bases from J, the junction contained 8 bases not matched to a gene. The CDR3 length is 16 residues. In DNA form, the CDR3 reads TGTGCCAGCAGCTTGGCGACTAGCGGGAGTATCGATGAGCAGTTCTTC. It codes for CASSLATSGSIDEQFF. Combining the CDR3 with reference TRBV7-9 and TRBJ2-1 gives the whole variable domain DTGVSQNPRHKITKRGQNVTFRCDPISEHNRLYWYRQTLGQGPEFLTYFQNEAQLEKSRLLSDRFSAERPKGSFSTLEIQRTEQGDSAMYLCASSLATSGSIDEQFFGPGTRLTVL.